The rows below give T cell receptor beta chains drawn from one sample of a study of blood T cell repertoires in COVID-19. Assay used: immunoSEQ multiplex PCR; TCRdb lists only in-frame clones, some missing. Of about 150,000 clones in the sample, 84% were seen once. Sequencing was carried out using PBMCs or T cells enriched from blood (not recorded which). The receptor set was obtained from a woman in her forties or fifties who had recovered from COVID-19. The CDR3 runs from the conserved cysteine through the conserved F or W. The D gene is left open where the match is weak. A row's size may be missing; if present it is once, few, many or a size class.

TRBJ2-1	NA	NA	TRBV9	TGTGCCAGCAGCGTAGCTCAGACTAGGAGCATCTACAATGAGCAGTTCTTC	CASSVAQTRSIYNEQFF
TRBJ1-3	NA	NA	TRBV7-2	TGTGCCAGCAGCTTAGGGCAGGGCTCTGGAAACACCATATATTTT	CASSLGQGSGNTIYF
TRBJ1-1	NA	NA	TRBV12-3/TRBV12-4	TGTGCCAGCAATCTCGGGTCAGGGACTGAAGCTTTCTTT	CASNLGSGTEAFF
TRBJ1-5	NA	NA	TRBV7-2	TGTGCCAGCAGCTCCTCAACAGGGAATCAGCCCCAGCATTTT	CASSSSTGNQPQHF
TRBJ2-7	NA	NA	TRBV11-2	TGTGCCAGCAGCCACGAGCTCCCCGAGCAGTACTTC	CASSHELPEQYF
TRBJ2-1	TRBD2	NA	TRBV5-1	TGCGCCAGCAGCAGCGGGAGCTTCTACAATGAGCAGTTCTTC	CASSSGSFYNEQFF
TRBJ2-7	NA	NA	TRBV3-1/TRBV3-2	TGTGCCAGCAGCCAAGACGGGGTTAAGGCCTACTTC	CASSQDGVKAYF
TRBJ2-1	NA	few	TRBV28	TGTGCCAGCAGTTCACCCGGGACTGGTTCCTACAATGAGCAGTTCTTC	CASSSPGTGSYNEQFF
TRBJ2-1	TRBD2	NA	TRBV7-2	TGTGCCAGCAGCCCTAGCGGGAGGGCCGGTGAGCAGTTCTTC	CASSPSGRAGEQFF
TRBJ2-7	NA	once	TRBV18	TGTGCCAGCTCACCTAGCGGAGGGACCTACGAGCAGTACTTC	CASSPSGGTYEQYF
TRBJ2-7	TRBD1	NA	TRBV2	TGTGCCAGCAGCAGGGACAGTTTTATAGGGGAGCAGTACTTC	CASSRDSFIGEQYF
TRBJ1-2	NA	NA	TRBV19	TGTGCCAGTAGTATCGGCCAGGGCGTATACTATGGCTACACCTTC	CASSIGQGVYYGYTF
TRBJ1-2	NA	NA	TRBV28	TGTGCCAGCACTCCTACAGGGCGGATCGGCTACACCTTC	CASTPTGRIGYTF
TRBJ1-1	NA	NA	TRBV7-7	TGTGCTAGCAGTCTGGACAGGAACACTGAAGCTTTCTTT	CASSLDRNTEAFF
TRBJ1-2	TRBD1	NA	TRBV4-2	TGTGCCAGCAGCCAAGATATGGGGGGACAGGGGGCGAGATCGGGTGGCTACACCTTC	CASSQDMGGQGARSGGYTF
TRBJ1-1	TRBD1	NA	TRBV25-1	TGTGCCAGCAGTGAAACGACAGGGGGCGGCACTGAAGCTTTCTTT	CASSETTGGGTEAFF